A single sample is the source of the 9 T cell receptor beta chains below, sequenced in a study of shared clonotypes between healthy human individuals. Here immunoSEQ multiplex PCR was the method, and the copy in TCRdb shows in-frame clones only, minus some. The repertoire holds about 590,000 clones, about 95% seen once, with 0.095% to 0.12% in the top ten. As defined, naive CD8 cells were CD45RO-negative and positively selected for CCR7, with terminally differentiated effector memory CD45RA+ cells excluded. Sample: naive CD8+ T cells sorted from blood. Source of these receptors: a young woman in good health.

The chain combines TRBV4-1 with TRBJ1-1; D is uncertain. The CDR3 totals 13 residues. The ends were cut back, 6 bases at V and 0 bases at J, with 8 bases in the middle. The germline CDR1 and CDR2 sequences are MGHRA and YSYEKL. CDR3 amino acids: CASSYSVNTEAFF. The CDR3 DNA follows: TGCGCCAGCAGTTACTCGGTGAACACTGAAGCTTTCTTT.

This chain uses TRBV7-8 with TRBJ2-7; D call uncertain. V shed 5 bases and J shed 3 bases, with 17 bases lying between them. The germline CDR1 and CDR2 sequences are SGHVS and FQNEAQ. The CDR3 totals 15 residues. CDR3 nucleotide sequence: TGTGCCAGCAGCCCCAAGAGCCGGCGAGGCTACGAGCAGTACTTC. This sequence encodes CASSPKSRRGYEQYF.

The chain's CDR3 is CASSTPDRGRGETQYF. In nucleotides, the CDR3 is TGCGCCAGCAGTACCCCGGACAGGGGAAGGGGAGAGACCCAGTACTTC. The V and J genes are TRBV23-1 and TRBJ2-5, with TRBD1 matching over 9 bases. TRBV23-1 is an ORF; its function is uncertain. This CDR3 comprises 16 residues. The ends lost 5 bases at V and 4 bases at J; junction bases unmatched: 11.

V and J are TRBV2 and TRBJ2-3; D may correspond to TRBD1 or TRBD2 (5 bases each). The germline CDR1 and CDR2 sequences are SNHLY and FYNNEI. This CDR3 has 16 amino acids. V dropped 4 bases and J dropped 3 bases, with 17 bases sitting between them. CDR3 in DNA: TGTGCCAGCAGTGGTCGGACCGAGGGGAGTACAGATACGCAGTATTTT. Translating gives CASSGRTEGSTDTQYF.

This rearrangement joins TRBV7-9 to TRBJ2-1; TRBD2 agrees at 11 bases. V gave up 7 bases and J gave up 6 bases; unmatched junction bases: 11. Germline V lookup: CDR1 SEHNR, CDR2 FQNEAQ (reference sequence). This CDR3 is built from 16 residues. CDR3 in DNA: TGTGCCAGCAACCAGGATAGCGGGAGGGCCCGCAATGAGCAGTTCTTC. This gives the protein CASNQDSGRARNEQFF.

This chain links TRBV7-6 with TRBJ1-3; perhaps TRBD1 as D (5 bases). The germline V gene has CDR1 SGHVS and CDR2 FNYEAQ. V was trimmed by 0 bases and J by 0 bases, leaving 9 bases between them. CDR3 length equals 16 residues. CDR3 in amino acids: CASSLAQGTSGNTIYF. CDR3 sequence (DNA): TGTGCCAGCAGCTTAGCGCAGGGAACCTCTGGAAACACCATATATTTT.

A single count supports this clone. CDR3 in DNA: TGCGCCAGCAGCCAAGACAGGGAGGAAGGCGAGCAGTACTTC. Its protein product is CASSQDREEGEQYF. The gene calls are TRBV4-1 and TRBJ2-7; a weak D match, TRBD2 (6 bases). Germline values: CDR1 MGHRA, CDR2 YSYEKL. The CDR3 totals 14 residues. Trimming left V 0 bases short and J 6 bases short, with 12 bases between.

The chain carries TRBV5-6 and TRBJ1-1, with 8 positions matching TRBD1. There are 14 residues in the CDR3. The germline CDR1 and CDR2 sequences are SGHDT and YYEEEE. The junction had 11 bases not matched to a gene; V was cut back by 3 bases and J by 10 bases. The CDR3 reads CASSWGTGRVRAFF. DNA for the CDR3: TGTGCCAGCAGCTGGGGGACAGGCCGGGTAAGAGCTTTCTTT.

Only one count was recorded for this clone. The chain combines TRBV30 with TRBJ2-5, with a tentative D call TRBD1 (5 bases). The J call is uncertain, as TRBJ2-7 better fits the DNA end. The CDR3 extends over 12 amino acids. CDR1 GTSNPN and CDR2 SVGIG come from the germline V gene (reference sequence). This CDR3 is CAWSEGSIEQYF. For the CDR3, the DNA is TGTGCCTGGAGTGAGGGGTCAATCGAGCAGTACTTC.